This T cell receptor beta chain originates from a study of blood T cells in healthy people across ages. Study-level results: Diversity of TCR beta per million T cells declined in a roughly linear way with age.

The CDR3 sequence is 14 residues long. Alongside a J-beta primer mix, a sample-barcoded 5' primer served in a second PCR lasting about 6 to 11 cycles. TCRdb recomputed calls from the 5' RACE reads with MiXCR, one row per CDR3 protein. The table has 800,000 to 950,000 distinct CDR3 sequences, under 50% seen once; the top ten hold around an eighth. This clonotype was seen once. What it recognizes is unknown. Sequenced: blood. The chain links TRBV12-3 or TRBV12-4 to TRBJ2-5, with TRBD1 as a possible D gene (6 bases). The end of the DNA fits TRBJ2-7 better, so the J call may be wrong. The receptor was isolated from a man aged 25-40 years in good health. CDR3 coding DNA: TGTGCCAGCAGTGAAATAGGAACAGGGCGCGAGCAGTACTTC. It yields the protein CASSEIGTGREQYF.